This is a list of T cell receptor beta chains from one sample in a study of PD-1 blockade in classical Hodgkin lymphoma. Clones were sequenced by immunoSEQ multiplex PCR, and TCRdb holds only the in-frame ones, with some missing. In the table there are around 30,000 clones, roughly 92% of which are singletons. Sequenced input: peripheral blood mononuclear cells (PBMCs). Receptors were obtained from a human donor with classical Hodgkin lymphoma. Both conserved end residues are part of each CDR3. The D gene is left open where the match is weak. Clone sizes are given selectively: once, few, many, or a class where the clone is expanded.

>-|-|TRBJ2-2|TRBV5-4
CASSFAGAGELFF
TGTGCCAGCAGCTTCGCAGGGGCCGGGGAGCTGTTTTTT
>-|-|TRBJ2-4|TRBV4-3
CASSQEGSSSVQYF
TGCGCCAGCAGCCAAGAGGGTAGTAGTTCGGTTCAGTACTTC
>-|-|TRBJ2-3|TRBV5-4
CASSLAGVLGTQYF
TGTGCCAGCAGCTTGGCGGGGGTCCTTGGTACGCAGTATTTT
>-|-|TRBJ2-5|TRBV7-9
CASSPDRLRGETQYF
TGTGCCAGCAGCCCAGACAGGTTGAGAGGGGAGACCCAGTACTTC
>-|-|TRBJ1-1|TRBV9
CASSPLQNTEAFF
TGTGCCAGCAGCCCCCTCCAGAACACTGAAGCTTTCTTT
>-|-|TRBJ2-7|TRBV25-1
CASSFSGSADYEQYF
TGTGCCAGCAGTTTCTCGGGGTCAGCAGATTACGAGCAGTACTTC
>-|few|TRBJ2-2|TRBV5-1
CASSLAGVGAGELFF
TGCGCCAGCAGCTTGGCGGGAGTAGGTGCCGGGGAGCTGTTTTTT
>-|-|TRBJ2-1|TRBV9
CASSTLGEAGNEQFF
TGTGCCAGCAGCACTCTAGGGGAGGCCGGAAATGAGCAGTTCTTC
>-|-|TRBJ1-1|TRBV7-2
CASSLGLQNTEAFF
TGTGCCAGCAGCTTAGGACTACAGAACACTGAAGCTTTCTTT
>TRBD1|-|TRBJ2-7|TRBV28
CASSPAGQVSYEQYF
TGTGCCAGCAGTCCCGCGGGACAGGTCTCCTACGAGCAGTACTTC
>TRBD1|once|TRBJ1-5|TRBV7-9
CASSPDRGQPQHF
TGTGCCAGCAGCCCGGACAGGGGTCAGCCCCAGCATTTT
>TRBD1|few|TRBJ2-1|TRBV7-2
CASSLVQGAYNEQFF
TGTGCCAGCAGCTTAGTTCAGGGGGCTTACAATGAGCAGTTCTTC
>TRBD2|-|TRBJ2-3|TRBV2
CASSETSGRPDTQYF
TGTGCCAGCAGTGAGACTAGCGGGAGACCAGATACGCAGTATTTT
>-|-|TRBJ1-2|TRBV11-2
CASRSISNYGYTF
TGTGCCAGCAGGTCGATTTCTAACTATGGCTACACCTTC
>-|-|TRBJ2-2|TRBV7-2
CASSPQGTGELFF
TGTGCCAGCAGCCCCCAGGGCACCGGGGAGCTGTTTTTT
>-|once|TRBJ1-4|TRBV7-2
CASSFTAGADEKLFF
TGTGCCAGCAGTTTCACCGCAGGGGCCGATGAAAAACTGTTTTTT
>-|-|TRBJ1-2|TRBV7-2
CASSFSDIANYGYTF
TGTGCCAGCAGCTTTTCAGATATAGCTAACTATGGCTACACCTTC
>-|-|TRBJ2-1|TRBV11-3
CASSQDGTNNEQFF
TGTGCCAGCAGTCAGGACGGGACCAACAATGAGCAGTTCTTC
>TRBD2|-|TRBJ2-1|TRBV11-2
CASTGGTSGRTRQFF
TGTGCCAGCACCGGAGGGACTAGCGGGAGGACCCGTCAGTTCTTC
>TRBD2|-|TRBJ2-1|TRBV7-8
CASSLASSGYYNEQFF
TGTGCCAGCAGCTTAGCCTCTAGCGGGTACTACAATGAGCAGTTCTTC
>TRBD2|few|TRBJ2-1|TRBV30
CAWSVRAGLDEQFF
TGTGCCTGGAGTGTAAGAGCGGGATTGGATGAGCAGTTCTTC
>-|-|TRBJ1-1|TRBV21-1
CASSKAGEGGKGWFEAFF
TGTGCCAGCAGCAAAGCGGGAGAGGGGGGGAAGGGGTGGTTTGAAGCTTTCTTT
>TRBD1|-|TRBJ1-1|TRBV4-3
CASSHDGQGRTEAFF
TGCGCCAGCAGCCACGACGGACAGGGGCGAACTGAAGCCTTCTTT
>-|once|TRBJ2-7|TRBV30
CAWSRNTEQYF
TGTGCCTGGAGTCGGAATACCGAGCAGTACTTC
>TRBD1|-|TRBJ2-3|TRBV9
CASSATLGGPTDTQYF
TGTGCCAGCAGCGCAACCCTAGGGGGCCCCACAGATACGCAGTATTTT
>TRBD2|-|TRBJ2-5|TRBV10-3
CAINRGGSETQYF
TGTGCCATCAACCGCGGGGGGTCAGAGACCCAGTACTTC
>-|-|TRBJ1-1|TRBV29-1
CSVSVNTEAFF
TGCAGCGTTTCCGTGAACACTGAAGCTTTCTTT
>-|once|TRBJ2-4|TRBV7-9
CASSLIRGAKNIQYF
TGTGCCAGCAGCCTCATACGCGGGGCCAAAAACATTCAGTACTTC
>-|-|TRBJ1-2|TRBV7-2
CASSVDSANYGYTF
TGTGCCAGCAGCGTGGACAGTGCTAACTATGGCTACACCTTC
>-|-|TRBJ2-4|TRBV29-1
CSVEDRGKGIQYF
TGCAGCGTTGAAGATAGGGGGAAGGGCATTCAGTACTTC
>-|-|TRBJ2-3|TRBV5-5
CASSLERDTSTDTQYF
TGTGCCAGCAGCTTGGAGAGGGACACTAGCACAGATACGCAGTATTTT
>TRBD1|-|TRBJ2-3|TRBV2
CASSQDRAADTQYF
TGTGCCAGCTCTCAGGACAGGGCCGCAGATACGCAGTATTTT
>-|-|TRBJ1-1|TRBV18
CASSRTAGTEAFF
TGTGCCAGCTCTCGGACGGCCGGCACTGAAGCTTTCTTT
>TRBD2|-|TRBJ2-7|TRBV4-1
CASSRLAAGGSYEQYF
TGCGCCAGCAGCCGACTGGCGGCGGGAGGATCGTACGAGCAGTACTTC
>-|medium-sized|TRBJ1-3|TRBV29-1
CSVASTGNTIYF
TGCAGCGTTGCTTCAACTGGAAACACCATATATTTT
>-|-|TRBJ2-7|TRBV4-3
CASSQDATRSGYEQYF
TGCGCCAGCAGCCAAGACGCAACGCGGAGCGGCTACGAGCAGTACTTC
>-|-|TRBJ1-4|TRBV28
CASSVQGTSNEKLFF
TGTGCCAGCAGCGTACAGGGAACTAGTAATGAAAAACTGTTTTTT
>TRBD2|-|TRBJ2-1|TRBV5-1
CASGRTRDVGGGNEQFF
TGCGCCAGCGGCCGTACCCGGGACGTCGGCGGGGGCAATGAGCAGTTCTTC
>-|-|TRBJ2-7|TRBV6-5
CASSPNYEQYF
TGTGCCAGCAGCCCAAACTACGAGCAGTACTTC
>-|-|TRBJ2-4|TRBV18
CASSPQGFSSANIQYF
TGTGCCAGCTCACCACAGGGGTTCTCATCAGCGAACATTCAGTACTTC
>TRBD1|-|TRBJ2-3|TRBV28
CASSPGQDTDTQYF
TGTGCCAGCAGTCCGGGACAGGACACAGATACGCAGTATTTT
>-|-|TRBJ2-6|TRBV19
CASRRGLGNSGANVLTF
TGTGCCAGTAGGCGGGGACTGGGAAACTCTGGGGCCAACGTCCTGACTTTC
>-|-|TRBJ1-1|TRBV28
CASSTANTEAFF
TGTGCCAGCAGTACAGCGAACACTGAAGCTTTCTTT
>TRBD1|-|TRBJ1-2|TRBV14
CASSQRTGNYGYTF
TGTGCCAGCAGCCAGCGGACAGGAAACTATGGCTACACCTTC
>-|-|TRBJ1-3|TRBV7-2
CASSPAWTGPNTIYF
TGTGCCAGCAGCCCTGCGTGGACGGGGCCAAACACCATATATTTT
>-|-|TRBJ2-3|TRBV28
CASSLGRGIGTDTQYF
TGTGCCAGCAGTTTAGGTCGGGGTATTGGCACAGATACGCAGTATTTT
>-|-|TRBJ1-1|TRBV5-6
CASSLGPNTEAFF
TGTGCCAGCAGCTTGGGACCGAACACTGAAGCTTTCTTT
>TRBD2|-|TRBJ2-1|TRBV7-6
CASSPPGLAVVGAEQFF
TGTGCCAGCAGCCCGCCGGGACTAGCGGTGGTGGGGGCTGAGCAGTTCTTC
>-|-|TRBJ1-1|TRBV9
CASSVGQGNEAFF
TGTGCCAGCAGCGTAGGGCAGGGGAATGAAGCTTTCTTT
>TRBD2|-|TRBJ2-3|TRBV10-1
CASSDGAGGSADTQYF
TGCGCCAGCAGTGACGGCGCGGGAGGTAGCGCAGATACGCAGTATTTT
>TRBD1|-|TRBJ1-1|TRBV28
CASSSSGTGNTEAFF
TGTGCCAGCAGTTCCTCCGGGACAGGGAACACTGAAGCTTTCTTT
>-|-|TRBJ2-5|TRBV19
CASSIGSRRETQYF
TGTGCCAGTAGTATTGGTTCTAGAAGAGAGACCCAGTACTTC
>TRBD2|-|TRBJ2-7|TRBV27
CASSFPSGGTTEFYEQYF
TGTGCCAGCAGTTTCCCTAGCGGGGGGACTACGGAGTTCTACGAGCAGTACTTC
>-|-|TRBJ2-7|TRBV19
CASSGATSSAEQYF
TGTGCCAGTAGTGGCGCCACCTCTTCGGCCGAGCAGTACTTC
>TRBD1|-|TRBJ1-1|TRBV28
CASSYTGVGGSEAFF
TGTGCCAGCAGTTACACAGGGGTGGGAGGCTCTGAAGCTTTCTTT
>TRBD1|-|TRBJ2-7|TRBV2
CASSGQGARYEQYF
TGTGCCAGCAGTGGACAGGGGGCAAGGTACGAGCAGTACTTC
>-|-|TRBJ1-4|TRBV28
CASSSPTTPGKLFF
TGTGCCAGCAGTTCCCCCACGACACCGGGAAAACTGTTTTTT
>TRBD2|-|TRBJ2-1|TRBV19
CASSSPGLAGGNEQFF
TGTGCCAGTAGTAGCCCCGGACTAGCGGGGGGGAATGAGCAGTTCTTC
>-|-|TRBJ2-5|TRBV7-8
CASSLGPLGETQYF
TGTGCCAGCAGCTTAGGACCTCTGGGGGAGACCCAGTACTTC